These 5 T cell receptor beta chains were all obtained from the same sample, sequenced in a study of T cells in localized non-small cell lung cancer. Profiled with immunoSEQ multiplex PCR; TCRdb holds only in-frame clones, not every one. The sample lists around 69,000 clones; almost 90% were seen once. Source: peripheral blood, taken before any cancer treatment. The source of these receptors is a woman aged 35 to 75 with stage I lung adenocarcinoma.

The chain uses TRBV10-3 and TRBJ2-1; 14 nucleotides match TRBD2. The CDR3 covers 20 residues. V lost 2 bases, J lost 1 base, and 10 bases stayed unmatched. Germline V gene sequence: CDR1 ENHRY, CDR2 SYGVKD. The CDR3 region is CAISEGTSGRIIRSYNEQFF. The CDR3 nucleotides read TGTGCCATCAGTGAGGGGACTAGCGGGAGAATTATAAGGTCCTACAATGAGCAGTTCTTC.

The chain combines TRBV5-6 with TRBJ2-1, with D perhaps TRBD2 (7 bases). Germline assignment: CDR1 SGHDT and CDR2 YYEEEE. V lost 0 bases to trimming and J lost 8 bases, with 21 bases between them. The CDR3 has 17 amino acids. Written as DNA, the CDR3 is TGTGCCAGCAGCTTGGCCGGGGGCGGGGGAGCTGACGATGAGCAGTTCTTC. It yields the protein CASSLAGGGGADDEQFF.

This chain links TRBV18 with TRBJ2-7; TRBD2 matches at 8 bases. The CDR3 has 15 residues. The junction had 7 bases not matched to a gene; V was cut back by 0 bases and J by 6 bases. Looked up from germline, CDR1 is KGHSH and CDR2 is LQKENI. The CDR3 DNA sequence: TGTGCCAGCTCACCACCATCCGGGACTAGTGGCGAGCAGTACTTC. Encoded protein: CASSPPSGTSGEQYF.

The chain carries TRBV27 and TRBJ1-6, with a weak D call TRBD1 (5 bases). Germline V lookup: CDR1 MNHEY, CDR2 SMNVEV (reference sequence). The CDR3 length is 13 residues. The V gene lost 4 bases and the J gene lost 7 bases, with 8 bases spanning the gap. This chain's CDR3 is CASSYQGNSPLHF. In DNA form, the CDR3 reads TGTGCCAGCAGTTACCAGGGAAATTCACCCCTCCACTTT.

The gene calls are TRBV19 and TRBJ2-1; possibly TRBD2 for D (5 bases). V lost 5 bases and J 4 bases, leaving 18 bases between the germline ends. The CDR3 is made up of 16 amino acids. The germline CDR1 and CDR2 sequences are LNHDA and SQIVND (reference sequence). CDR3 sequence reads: CASSPGMPPQYNEQFF. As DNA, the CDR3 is TGTGCCAGTAGTCCCGGGATGCCTCCCCAATACAATGAGCAGTTCTTC.